These T cell receptor beta chains were read from a single sample in a study of blood T cell repertoires in COVID-19. TCRdb's table, derived via immunoSEQ multiplex PCR, lists solely in-frame clones and lacks some. The sample has about 240,000 clones, roughly 85% seen once. The sequenced sample was peripheral blood. These TCRs come from a man aged 50-60 years with COVID-19, enrolled during active disease. CDR3s include the opening cysteine and the closing phenylalanine or tryptophan. The D gene is left open where the match is weak.

V gene | D gene | CDR3 protein
TRBV5-6 | . | CASSLGLEGYEQYF
TRBV27 | . | CASSIPGGHSPLHF
TRBV6-5 | TRBD1 | CASSYSTGSLNEQYF
TRBV5-1 | TRBD2 | CASSEGLNEQFF
TRBV2 | TRBD2 | CASPKRGGEGTDTQYF
TRBV4-2 | . | CASSQGVGVEQYF
TRBV19 | . | CASRRAGALNQPQHF
TRBV5-1 | TRBD2 | CASSYGLAGGPGTGELFF
TRBV6-1 | . | CASSEDGYEQYF
TRBV24-1 | TRBD1 | CATSHRGSTDTQYF
TRBV5-6 | . | CASSLVPPPPPYEQYF